These 19 T cell receptor beta chains share one sample of origin, sequenced in a study of blood T cell repertoires in COVID-19. Measured with immunoSEQ multiplex PCR; TCRdb has only the in-frame clones, and not every one. The sample lists 85,000 to 130,000 clones, roughly nine tenths occurring once. What was sequenced was peripheral blood. These receptors came from a man in his fifties or sixties with acute or convalescent COVID-19.

J is TRBJ1-2 and V is TRBV7-8, with D perhaps TRBD1 (6 bases). Germline V gives CDR1 SGHVS, CDR2 FQNEAQ. There are 16 residues in the CDR3. V was trimmed by 2 bases and J by 3 bases, leaving 16 bases between them. CDR3 amino acids: CASSLRDRPADYGYTF. CDR3 sequence (DNA): TGTGCCAGCAGCTTACGCGACAGGCCGGCGGACTATGGCTACACCTTC.

The V call is TRBV19, the J call TRBJ1-2, with a weak D call TRBD1 (5 bases). V was trimmed by 4 bases and J by 2 bases, leaving 14 bases between them. This CDR3 comprises 15 residues. The germline gives CDR1 LNHDA, CDR2 SQIVND (reference sequence). This CDR3 reads CASSTSAGINYGYTF. The CDR3 DNA reads as TGTGCCAGTAGTACGTCCGCAGGGATAAACTATGGCTACACCTTC.

This chain connects TRBV7-6 to TRBJ2-3, with D perhaps matching TRBD1 (5 bases). Germline V gene sequence: CDR1 SGHVS, CDR2 FNYEAQ. The CDR3 runs 14 residues. Trimming cost V 6 bases and J 2 bases, with 12 bases left between them. In DNA form, the CDR3 reads TGTGCCAGCAGAGGGGCCAGGGACACAGATACGCAGTATTTT. Translation gives CASRGARDTDTQYF.

This chain connects TRBV3-1 (or the pseudogene TRBV3-2) to TRBJ2-3; D is perhaps TRBD2 (5 bases). With 4 bases removed from V and 11 bases from J, the gap between germline ends came to 16 bases. Germline V gives CDR1 LGHDT, CDR2 YNNKEL (reference sequence). The CDR3 contains 13 residues. In nucleotides, the CDR3 is TGTGCCAGCAGCCCTTCGCCATTTGAGGGGCAGTATTTT. It translates to CASSPSPFEGQYF.

This clone was seen more than once but under ten times. The J gene is TRBJ2-1, the V gene TRBV29-1, with D maybe TRBD1 (6 bases). CDR1 and CDR2 from the germline V gene are SQVTM and ANQGSEA. Trimming removed 4 bases from V and 5 bases from J, with 12 bases in between. CDR3 length equals 13 residues. The CDR3 bases are TGCAGCGTTGTCAGGGGAGAGCACAATGAGCAGTTCTTC. Translating gives CSVVRGEHNEQFF.

The chain has TRBV5-1 and TRBJ1-1; D is possibly TRBD1 (6 bases). The CDR3 has 14 residues. The germline V gene encodes CDR1 SGHRS and CDR2 YFSETQ. The V and J ends lost 2 bases and 1 base respectively, with 9 bases between them. This CDR3 reads CASSFRQENTEAFF. Here the CDR3 DNA reads TGCGCCAGCAGCTTTCGACAGGAGAACACTGAAGCTTTCTTT. Full variable domain (rest looked up from reference TRBV5-1 and TRBJ1-1): KAGVTQTPRYLIKTRGQQVTLSCSPISGHRSVSWYQQTPGQGLQFLFEYFSETQRNKGNFPGRFSGRQFSNSRSEMNVSTLELGDSALYLCASSFRQENTEAFFGQGTRLTVV.

This sequence joins TRBV12-3 or TRBV12-4 and TRBJ1-2, with D possibly being TRBD1 (5 bases). This CDR3 has 13 amino acids. V was shortened by 6 bases and J by 6 bases, with 14 bases between the two germline ends. CDR3 loop: CASSPTWGDGYTF. Written as DNA, the CDR3 is TGTGCCAGCAGCCCCACATGGGGGGATGGCTACACCTTC.

As regards this clone: This sample also contains other DNA sequences that code for the same CDR3. V usage is TRBV18 and J usage is TRBJ1-1, with D possibly being TRBD1 (5 bases). The CDR3 sequence is 12 residues long. CDR1 is KGHSH, CDR2 LQKENI, per germline. V gave up 6 bases and J gave up 7 bases, with 12 bases separating them. In DNA, the CDR3 is TGTGCCAGCTCCGGACCGGGGGATGAAGCTTTCTTT. Translation gives CASSGPGDEAFF.

This chain links TRBV28 with TRBJ1-2, with a tentative D call TRBD1 (6 bases). The CDR3 length is 17 residues. CDR1 and CDR2 (germline): MDHEN, SYDVKM. V was pared by 4 bases and J by 0 bases, with 18 bases between. The CDR3 coding sequence is TGTGCCAGCAGTTCTCCCGCGGACAGCCGGACTAACTATGGCTACACCTTC. This gives the protein CASSSPADSRTNYGYTF.

In this sample, this clone turned up once. This sequence joins TRBV19 and TRBJ1-6; 7 bases match TRBD1. Trimming removed 4 bases from V and 10 bases from J; junction bases left unmatched: 4. CDR3 length: 13 amino acids. Germline V gene data show CDR1 as LNHDA and CDR2 as SQIVND (reference sequence). The CDR3 nucleotides read TGTGCCAGTAGTACTCGACAGGGATCACCCCTCCACTTT. Residues: CASSTRQGSPLHF.

The chain recombines TRBV6-4 with TRBJ2-1; the D gene is possibly TRBD2 (6 bases). Germline CDR1 MRHNA, CDR2 SNTAGT. With 0 bases removed from V and 6 bases from J, the gap between germline ends came to 9 bases. This CDR3 region has 14 residues. DNA of the CDR3: TGTGCCAGCAGTGACTCTCGGAGGGCCAATGAGCAGTTCTTC. It yields the protein CASSDSRRANEQFF.

This clone was seen just once. This rearrangement joins TRBV30 to TRBJ2-1, with 11 bases that match TRBD2. After removal of 2 bases from V and 7 bases from J, the junction contained 1 base not matched to a gene. The germline V gene has CDR1 GTSNPN and CDR2 SVGIG (reference sequence). The CDR3 loop spans 13 amino acids. CDR3 sequence (DNA): TGTGCCTGGAGTTCTAGCGGGGGGAATGAGCAGTTCTTC. Protein sequence: CAWSSSGGNEQFF.

The V and J genes are TRBV6-2 or TRBV6-3 and TRBJ1-5; TRBD1 aligns across 8 bases. CDR1 and CDR2 from the germline V gene are MNHEY and SVGEGT. The CDR3 has 15 residues. V lost 4 bases, J lost 5 bases, and 7 bases stayed unmatched. CDR3 nucleotides: TGTGCCAGCAGTTTAGGGGCAGGGGGCGATCAGCCCCAGCATTTT. Its protein product is CASSLGAGGDQPQHF.

This clone occurred a few times. The CDR3 sequence: CASSFYGGEAFF. CDR3 nucleotides: TGTGCCAGCAGTTTTTACGGGGGTGAAGCTTTCTTT. The J gene is TRBJ1-1, the V gene TRBV27, with D tentatively TRBD1 (5 bases). From germline, CDR1 is MNHEY and CDR2 SMNVEV (reference sequence). The CDR3 totals 12 residues. Trimming removed 3 bases from V and 7 bases from J, with 9 bases in between.

The chain joins TRBV27 to TRBJ1-1, with D possibly matching TRBD1 (5 bases). Germline lookup yields CDR1 MNHEY and CDR2 SMNVEV (reference sequence). This CDR3 contains 13 residues. The germline V and J ends were trimmed by 6 bases and 0 bases, with 8 bases remaining between them. Here the CDR3 DNA reads TGTGCCAGCAGGCGGGGGATGAACACTGAAGCTTTCTTT. Residues: CASRRGMNTEAFF.

The rearrangement links TRBV5-4 to TRBJ2-3, with D unclear. The V and J ends lost 4 bases and 2 bases respectively, with 5 bases between them. Germline V gives CDR1 SGHNT, CDR2 YYREEE (reference sequence). CDR3 size: 12 residues. CDR3 region: CASSLNTDTQYF. CDR3 coding DNA: TGTGCCAGCAGCCTAAACACAGATACGCAGTATTTT.

This chain joins TRBV19 and TRBJ2-2; TRBD2 matches at 7 bases. The V segment lost 4 bases and the J segment 4 bases; nucleotides outside the gene matches: 3. Germline assignment: CDR1 LNHDA and CDR2 SQIVND (reference sequence). The CDR3 contains 14 residues. This CDR3 reads CASSNGGGTGELFF. DNA for the CDR3: TGTGCCAGTAGTAATGGGGGGGGCACCGGGGAGCTGTTTTTT. The full variable domain, with the rest looked up from reference TRBV19 and TRBJ2-2, is DGGITQSPKYLFRKEGQNVTLSCEQNLNHDAMYWYRQDPGQGLRLIYYSQIVNDFQKGDIAEGYSVSREKKESFPLTVTSAQKNPTAFYLCASSNGGGTGELFFGEGSRLTVL.

The V call is TRBV28, the J call TRBJ2-7, with 7 bases matching TRBD1. The CDR3 has 16 residues. Trimming took 6 bases from V and 0 from J; bases not matched to a gene: 11. The germline V gene encodes CDR1 MDHEN and CDR2 SYDVKM. The chain's CDR3 is CASSPGWDSHSYEQYF. In DNA, the CDR3 is TGTGCCAGCAGCCCAGGGTGGGACAGCCACTCCTACGAGCAGTACTTC.

The rearrangement joins TRBV30 to TRBJ2-2, with 10 bases matching TRBD1. The CDR3 runs to 17 residues. Germline trimming cut 0 bases from V and 7 bases from J; bases unmatched to any gene: 11. Per the germline V gene, CDR1 is GTSNPN and CDR2 is SVGIG (reference sequence). The CDR3 DNA follows: TGTGCCTGGAGTGTGATGTCCGGGACAGGGGCGGGCGGGGAGCTGTTTTTT. Its translation: CAWSVMSGTGAGGELFF.